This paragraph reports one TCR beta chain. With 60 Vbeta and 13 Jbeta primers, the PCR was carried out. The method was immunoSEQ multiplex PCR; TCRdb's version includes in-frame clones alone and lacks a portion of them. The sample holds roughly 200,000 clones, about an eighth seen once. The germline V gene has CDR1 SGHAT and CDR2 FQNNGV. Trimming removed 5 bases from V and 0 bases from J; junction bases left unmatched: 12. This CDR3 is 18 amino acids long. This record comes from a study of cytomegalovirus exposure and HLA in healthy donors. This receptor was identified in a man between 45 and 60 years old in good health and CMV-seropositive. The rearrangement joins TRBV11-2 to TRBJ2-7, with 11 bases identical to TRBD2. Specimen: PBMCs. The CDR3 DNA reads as TGTGCCAGCAGCCCCCGGTCCCTTAGCGGGGGGGGCTCCTACGAGCAGTACTTC. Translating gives CASSPRSLSGGGSYEQYF.